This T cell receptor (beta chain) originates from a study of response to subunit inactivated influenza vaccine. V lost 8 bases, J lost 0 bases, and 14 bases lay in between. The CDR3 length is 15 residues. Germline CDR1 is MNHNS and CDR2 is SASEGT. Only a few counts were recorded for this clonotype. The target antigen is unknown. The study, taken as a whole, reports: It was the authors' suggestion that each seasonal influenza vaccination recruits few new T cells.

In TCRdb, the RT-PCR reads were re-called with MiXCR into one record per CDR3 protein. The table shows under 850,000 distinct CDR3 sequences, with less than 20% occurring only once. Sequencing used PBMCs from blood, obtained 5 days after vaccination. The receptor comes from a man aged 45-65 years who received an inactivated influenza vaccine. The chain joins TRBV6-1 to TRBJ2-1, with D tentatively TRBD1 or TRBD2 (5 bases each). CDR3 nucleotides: TGTGCCAGCGCACGGGGCAGTTTCTCCTACAATGAGCAGTTCTTC. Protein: CASARGSFSYNEQFF.